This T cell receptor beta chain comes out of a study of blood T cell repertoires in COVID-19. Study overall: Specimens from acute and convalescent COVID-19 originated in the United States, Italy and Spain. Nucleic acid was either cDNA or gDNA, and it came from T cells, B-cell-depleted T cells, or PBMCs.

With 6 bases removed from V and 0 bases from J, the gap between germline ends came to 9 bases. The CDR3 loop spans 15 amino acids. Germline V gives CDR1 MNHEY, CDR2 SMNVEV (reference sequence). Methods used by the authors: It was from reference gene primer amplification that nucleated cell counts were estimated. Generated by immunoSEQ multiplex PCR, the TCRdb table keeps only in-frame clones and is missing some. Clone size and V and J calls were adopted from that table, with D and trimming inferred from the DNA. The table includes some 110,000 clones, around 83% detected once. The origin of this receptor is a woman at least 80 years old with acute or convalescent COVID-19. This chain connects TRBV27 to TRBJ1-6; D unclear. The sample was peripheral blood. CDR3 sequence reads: CASRQQSSYNSPLHF. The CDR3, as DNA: TGTGCCAGCAGGCAACAGAGCTCCTATAATTCACCCCTCCACTTT.